This T cell receptor (beta chain) was captured in a study of shared clonotypes between healthy human individuals. Regarding the study as a whole: Clonotype sharing among donors, it was expected, would be affected by sequencing depth.

Germline values: CDR1 MDHEN, CDR2 SYDVKM. This CDR3 is built from 21 residues. The junction had 16 bases not matched to a gene; V was cut back by 4 bases and J by 0 bases. Every immunoSEQ plate was one replicate of a subset's evenly spread DNA. Produced via immunoSEQ multiplex PCR; TCRdb's table is partial and in-frame only. The sample yields around 2.1 million clones, 90% to 95% seen once. Concerning this clone: Its cognate antigen is unknown.

Cells designated naive CD8 were CD45RO-negative and were positively selected for CCR7, with terminally differentiated effector memory CD45RA+ cells excluded. The rearrangement uses TRBV28 and TRBJ2-1, with 12 bases aligning to TRBD2. The sequence was obtained from a man between 18 and 35 years old in good health. Some clones in this sample may be carry-over from other donors' samples. The material sequenced was naive CD8+ T cells from PBMCs. In DNA, the CDR3 is TGTGCCAGCAGTTCCCCCCGACTAGCGGGAGCGCTACGCTTCTCCTACAATGAGCAGTTCTTC. It specifies CASSSPRLAGALRFSYNEQFF.